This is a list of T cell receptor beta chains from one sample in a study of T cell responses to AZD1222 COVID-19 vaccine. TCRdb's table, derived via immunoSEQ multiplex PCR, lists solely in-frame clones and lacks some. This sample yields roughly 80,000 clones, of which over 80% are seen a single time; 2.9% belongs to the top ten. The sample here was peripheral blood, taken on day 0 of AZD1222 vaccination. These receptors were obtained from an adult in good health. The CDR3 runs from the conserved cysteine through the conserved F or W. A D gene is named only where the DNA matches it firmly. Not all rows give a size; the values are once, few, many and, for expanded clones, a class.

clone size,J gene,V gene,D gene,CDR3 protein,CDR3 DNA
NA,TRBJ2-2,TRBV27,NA,CASSRGGGTGELFF,TGTGCCAGCAGTCGGGGTGGGGGAACCGGGGAGCTGTTTTTT
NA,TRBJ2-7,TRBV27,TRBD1,CASSLSWTGSVGEQYF,TGTGCCAGCAGTTTATCGTGGACAGGGAGCGTGGGTGAGCAGTACTTC
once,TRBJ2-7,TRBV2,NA,CASSEYISYEQYF,TGTGCCAGCAGTGAGTACATCTCCTACGAGCAGTACTTC
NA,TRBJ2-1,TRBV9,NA,CASSPRERSYNEQFF,TGTGCCAGCAGCCCGCGCGAGCGTTCCTACAATGAGCAGTTCTTC
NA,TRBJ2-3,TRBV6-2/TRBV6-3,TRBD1,CASSPWTDRGTDTQYF,TGTGCCAGCAGCCCCTGGACGGACAGGGGCACAGATACGCAGTATTTT
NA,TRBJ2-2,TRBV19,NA,CASSITATNTGELFF,TGTGCCAGTAGTATAACAGCGACGAACACCGGGGAGCTGTTTTTT
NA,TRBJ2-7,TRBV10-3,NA,CAISEYGQGPNEQYF,TGTGCCATCAGTGAGTACGGGCAGGGCCCGAACGAGCAGTACTTC
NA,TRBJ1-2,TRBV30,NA,CAWSESAPADYGYTF,TGTGCCTGGAGTGAAAGCGCCCCGGCAGACTATGGCTACACCTTC
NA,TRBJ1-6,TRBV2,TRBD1,CASSGTGNSPLHF,TGTGCCAGCAGTGGGACAGGGAATTCACCCCTCCACTTT
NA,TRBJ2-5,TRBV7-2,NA,CASTEVWAEETQYF,TGTGCCAGCACCGAAGTATGGGCAGAAGAGACCCAGTACTTC
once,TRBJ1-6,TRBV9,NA,CASSGEGTHPPLHF,TGTGCCAGCAGCGGAGAGGGGACACATCCACCCCTCCACTTT
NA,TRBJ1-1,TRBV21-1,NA,CASTLTGDSGKSKEVVTEAFF,TGTGCCAGCACGCTGACCGGGGACTCCGGAAAGTCCAAGGAGGTAGTCACTGAAGCTTTCTTT
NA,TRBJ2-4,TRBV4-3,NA,CASSQAHTGAKNIQYF,TGCGCCAGCAGCCAAGCCCATACAGGAGCCAAAAACATTCAGTACTTC
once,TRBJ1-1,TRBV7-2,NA,CASSLSAGLVNTEAFF,TGTGCCAGCAGCTTAAGCGCAGGGTTAGTGAACACTGAAGCTTTCTTT
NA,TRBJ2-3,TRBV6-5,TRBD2,CASSYSREIVDTQYF,TGTGCCAGCAGTTACTCGCGGGAGATTGTAGATACGCAGTATTTT
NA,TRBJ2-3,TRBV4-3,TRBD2,CASSQGPSGKSTDTQYF,TGCGCCAGCAGCCAAGGCCCTAGCGGGAAAAGCACAGATACGCAGTATTTT
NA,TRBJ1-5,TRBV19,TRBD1,CASSIEGQGDQPQHF,TGTGCCAGTAGTATAGAAGGACAGGGAGATCAGCCCCAGCATTTT
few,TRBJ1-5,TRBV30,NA,CAWSDGNQPQHF,TGTGCCTGGAGTGACGGCAATCAGCCCCAGCATTTT
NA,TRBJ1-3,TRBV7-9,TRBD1,CASSLASGQGGNTIYF,TGTGCCAGCAGCTTAGCTAGCGGACAGGGCGGAAACACCATATATTTT
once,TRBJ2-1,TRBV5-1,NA,CASSLPGNEQFF,TGCGCCAGCAGCTTGCCCGGGAATGAGCAGTTCTTC
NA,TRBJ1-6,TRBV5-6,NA,CASSPSLMSSYNSPLHF,TGTGCCAGCAGTCCATCACTCATGAGCTCCTATAATTCACCCCTCCACTTT
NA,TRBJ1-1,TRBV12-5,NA,CASGTGTSAFF,TGTGCTAGTGGGACCGGGACATCGGCTTTCTTT
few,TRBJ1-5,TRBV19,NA,CASSGRNQPQHF,TGTGCCAGTTCAGGGCGCAATCAGCCCCAGCATTTT
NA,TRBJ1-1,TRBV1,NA,CTSIPGTGGTEAFF,TGCACCAGCATCCCCGGGACAGGGGGCACTGAAGCTTTCTTT
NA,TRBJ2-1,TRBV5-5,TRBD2,CASSFTLAGVIGGNNEQFF,TGTGCCAGCAGCTTTACTCTAGCGGGAGTAATAGGGGGAAACAATGAGCAGTTCTTC
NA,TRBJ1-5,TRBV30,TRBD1,CAWSGGQDDNQPQHF,TGTGCCTGGAGTGGAGGACAGGACGACAATCAGCCCCAGCATTTT
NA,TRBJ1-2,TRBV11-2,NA,CASSPDRSNYGYTF,TGTGCCAGCAGCCCCGACAGGTCTAACTATGGCTACACCTTC
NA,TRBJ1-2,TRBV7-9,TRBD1,CASSVKGALPYGYTF,TGTGCCAGCAGCGTGAAGGGGGCTCTACCCTATGGCTACACCTTC
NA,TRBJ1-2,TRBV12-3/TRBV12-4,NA,CASSSDSYGYTF,TGTGCCAGCAGTTCAGACAGCTATGGCTACACCTTC
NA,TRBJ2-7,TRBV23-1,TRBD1,CASSQSWSGSGTGKSHEQYF,TGCGCCAGCAGTCAATCTTGGTCGGGGTCAGGGACAGGGAAGTCCCACGAGCAGTACTTC
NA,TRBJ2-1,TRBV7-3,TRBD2,CASSLSGGALNEQFF,TGTGCCAGCAGCTTAAGCGGGGGGGCCCTCAATGAGCAGTTCTTC
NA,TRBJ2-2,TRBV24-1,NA,CATSPGINTGELFF,TGTGCCACCTCTCCTGGAATTAACACCGGGGAGCTGTTTTTT
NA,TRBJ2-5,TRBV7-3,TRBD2,CASSLLGLAEETQYF,TGTGCCAGCAGCTTATTAGGTCTAGCGGAAGAGACCCAGTACTTC
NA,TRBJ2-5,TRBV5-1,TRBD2,CASSPRGAGDIRTQYF,TGCGCCAGCAGCCCCAGGGGAGCGGGGGATATCCGGACCCAGTACTTC
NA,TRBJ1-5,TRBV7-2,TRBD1,CASSLGDRANYF,TGTGCCAGCAGCTTGGGGGACAGAGCTAATTATTTT
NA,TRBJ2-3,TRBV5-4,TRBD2,CASSLEAGGSTDTQYF,TGTGCCAGCAGCTTGGAAGCGGGGGGGAGCACAGATACGCAGTATTTT
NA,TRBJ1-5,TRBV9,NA,CASSAGSSNQPQHF,TGTGCCAGCAGCGCAGGGTCTAGCAATCAGCCCCAGCATTTT
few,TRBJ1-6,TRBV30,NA,CAWNSGPESPLHF,TGTGCCTGGAACTCAGGTCCCGAGTCACCCCTCCACTTT
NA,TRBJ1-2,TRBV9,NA,CASSVAGSGLYGYTF,TGTGCCAGCAGCGTAGCGGGGTCGGGATTATATGGCTACACCTTC
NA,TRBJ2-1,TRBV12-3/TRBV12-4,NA,CASSREGNEQFF,TGTGCCAGCAGTCGTGAGGGTAATGAGCAGTTCTTC
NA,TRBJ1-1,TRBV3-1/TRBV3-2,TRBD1,CASSPKAGGTEAFF,TGTGCCAGCAGCCCGAAGGCAGGGGGCACTGAAGCTTTCTTT
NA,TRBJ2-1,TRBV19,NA,CASTPSTYNEQFF,TGTGCCAGTACCCCGTCAACCTACAATGAGCAGTTCTTC
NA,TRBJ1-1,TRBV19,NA,CASSISPRRLNTEAFF,TGTGCCAGTAGTATATCCCCTCGCAGGCTGAACACTGAAGCTTTCTTT
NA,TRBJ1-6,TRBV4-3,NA,CASSQDGTDNSPLHF,TGCGCCAGCAGCCAAGACGGGACCGACAATTCACCCCTCCACTTT
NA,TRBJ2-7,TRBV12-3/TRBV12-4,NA,CASSLGQLEQYF,TGTGCCAGCAGTTTAGGTCAGCTCGAGCAGTACTTC
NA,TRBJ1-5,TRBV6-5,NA,CASSYSGTHQPQHF,TGTGCCAGCAGTTACAGCGGGACCCATCAGCCCCAGCATTTT
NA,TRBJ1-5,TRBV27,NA,CASSLSAPWGNQPQHF,TGTGCCAGCAGTTTATCGGCCCCCTGGGGCAATCAGCCCCAGCATTTT
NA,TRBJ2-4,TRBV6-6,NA,CASSPGQRAKNIQYF,TGTGCCAGCAGCCCCGGACAGAGAGCCAAAAACATTCAGTACTTC
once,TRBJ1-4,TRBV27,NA,CASSLLGLSDKKLFF,TGTGCCAGCAGTTTATTGGGGTTGTCGGATAAGAAACTGTTTTTT
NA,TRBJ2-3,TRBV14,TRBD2,CASSQRLAGVADTQYF,TGTGCCAGCAGCCAACGACTAGCGGGAGTGGCAGATACGCAGTATTTT
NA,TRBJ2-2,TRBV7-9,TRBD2,CASSSRDYLAGELFF,TGTGCCAGCAGCTCCCGGGACTACCTAGCCGGGGAGCTGTTTTTT
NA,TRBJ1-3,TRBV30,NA,CAWSGGKNSGNTIYF,TGTGCCTGGAGTGGAGGGAAAAACTCTGGAAACACCATATATTTT
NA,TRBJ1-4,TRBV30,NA,CAWSPGTENEKLFF,TGTGCCTGGAGTCCCGGGACGGAGAATGAAAAACTGTTTTTT
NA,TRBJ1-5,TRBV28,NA,CASSFTGSQPQHF,TGTGCCAGCAGTTTCACAGGGAGTCAGCCCCAGCATTTT
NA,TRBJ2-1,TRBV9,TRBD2,CASSPQLAGGYWGNEQFF,TGTGCCAGCAGCCCCCAACTAGCGGGGGGATATTGGGGAAATGAGCAGTTCTTC
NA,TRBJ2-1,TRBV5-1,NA,CASSLDRRYNEQFF,TGCGCCAGCAGCTTGGACAGACGATACAATGAGCAGTTCTTC
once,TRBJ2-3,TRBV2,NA,CASSPGNTDTQYF,TGTGCCAGCAGTCCAGGCAACACAGATACGCAGTATTTT
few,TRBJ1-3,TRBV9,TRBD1,CASSARGQGFTNTIYF,TGTGCCAGCAGCGCGCGCGGACAGGGGTTCACAAACACCATATATTTT
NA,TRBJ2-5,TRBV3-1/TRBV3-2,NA,CASSQASSTHF,TGTGCCAGCAGCCAAGCGAGCTCCACCCACTTC